The entry below describes one T cell receptor beta chain. These data come from a study of cytomegalovirus exposure and HLA in healthy donors. The CDR3 has 13 residues. Losses at the gene ends were 4 bases for V and 3 bases for J; bases not matched to a gene: 0. CDR1 and CDR2 (germline): SGHTA, FQGNSA. It was with 60 Vbeta and 13 Jbeta primers that the PCR ran. Method: immunoSEQ multiplex PCR; TCRdb's copy keeps in-frame clones and lacks some. The table has approximately 130,000 clones, roughly 82% seen once. The chain joins TRBV7-2 to TRBJ2-3, with 8 bases identical to TRBD2. Sample: PBMCs. The TCR was taken from a boy aged 5-17 years in good health and CMV-seronegative. CDR3 amino acids: CASSSSGTDTQYF. CDR3 bases: TGTGCCAGCAGCTCTAGCGGGACAGATACGCAGTATTTT.